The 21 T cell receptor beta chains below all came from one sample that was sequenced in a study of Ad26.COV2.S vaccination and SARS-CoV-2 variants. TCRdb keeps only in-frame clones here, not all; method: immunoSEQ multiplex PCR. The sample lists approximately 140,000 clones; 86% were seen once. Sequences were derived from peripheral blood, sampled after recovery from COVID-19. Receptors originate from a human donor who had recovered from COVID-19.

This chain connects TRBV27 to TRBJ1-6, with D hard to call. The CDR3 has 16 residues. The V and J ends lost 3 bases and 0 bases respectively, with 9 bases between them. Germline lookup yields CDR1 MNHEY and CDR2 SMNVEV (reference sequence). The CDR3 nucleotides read TGTGCCAGCAGTTTGTCGGGAGTCTCCTATAATTCACCCCTCCACTTT. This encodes CASSLSGVSYNSPLHF.

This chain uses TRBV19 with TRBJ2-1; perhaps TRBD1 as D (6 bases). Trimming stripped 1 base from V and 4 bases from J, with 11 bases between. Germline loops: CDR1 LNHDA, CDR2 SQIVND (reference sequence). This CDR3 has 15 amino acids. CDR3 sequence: CASSIGGLGYNEQFF. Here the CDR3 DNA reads TGTGCCAGTAGTATAGGGGGGCTAGGATACAATGAGCAGTTCTTC. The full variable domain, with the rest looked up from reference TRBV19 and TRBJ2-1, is DGGITQSPKYLFRKEGQNVTLSCEQNLNHDAMYWYRQDPGQGLRLIYYSQIVNDFQKGDIAEGYSVSREKKESFPLTVTSAQKNPTAFYLCASSIGGLGYNEQFFGPGTRLTVL.

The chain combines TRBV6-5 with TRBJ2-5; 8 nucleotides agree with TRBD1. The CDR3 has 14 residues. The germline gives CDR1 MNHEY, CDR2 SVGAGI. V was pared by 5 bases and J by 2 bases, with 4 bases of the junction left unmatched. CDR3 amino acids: CASSPWDRQETQYF. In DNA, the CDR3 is TGTGCCAGCAGTCCCTGGGACAGGCAAGAGACCCAGTACTTC.

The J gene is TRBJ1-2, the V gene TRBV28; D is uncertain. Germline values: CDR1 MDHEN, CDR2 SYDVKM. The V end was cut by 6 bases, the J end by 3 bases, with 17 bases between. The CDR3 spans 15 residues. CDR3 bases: TGTGCCAGCAGCACGCTCCCACCGGAGTACTATGGCTACACCTTC. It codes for CASSTLPPEYYGYTF.

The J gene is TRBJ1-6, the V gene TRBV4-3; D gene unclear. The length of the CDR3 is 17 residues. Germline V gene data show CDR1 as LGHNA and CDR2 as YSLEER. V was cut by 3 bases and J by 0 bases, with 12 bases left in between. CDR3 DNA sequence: TGCGCCAGCAGCCAGTCCTTAGGCGACTCCTATAATTCACCCCTCCACTTT. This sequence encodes CASSQSLGDSYNSPLHF.

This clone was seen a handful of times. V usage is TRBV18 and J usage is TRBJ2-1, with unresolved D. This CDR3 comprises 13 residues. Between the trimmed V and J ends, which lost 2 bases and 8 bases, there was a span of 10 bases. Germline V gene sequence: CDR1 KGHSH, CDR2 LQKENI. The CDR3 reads CASSPYVADEQFF. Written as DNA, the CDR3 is TGTGCCAGCTCACCATATGTCGCGGATGAGCAGTTCTTC.

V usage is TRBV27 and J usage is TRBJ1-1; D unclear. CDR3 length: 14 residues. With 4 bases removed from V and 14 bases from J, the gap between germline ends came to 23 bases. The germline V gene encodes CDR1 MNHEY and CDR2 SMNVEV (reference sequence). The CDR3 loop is CASSSSYSHEIVFF. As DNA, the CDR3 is TGTGCCAGCAGTTCGTCTTACAGCCACGAAATAGTATTCTTT.

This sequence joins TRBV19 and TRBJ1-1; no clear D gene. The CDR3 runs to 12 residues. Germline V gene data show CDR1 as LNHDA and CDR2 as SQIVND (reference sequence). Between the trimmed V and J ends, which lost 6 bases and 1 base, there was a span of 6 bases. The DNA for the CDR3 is TGTGCCAGTAGGGACGGGAACACTGAAGCTTTCTTT. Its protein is CASRDGNTEAFF.

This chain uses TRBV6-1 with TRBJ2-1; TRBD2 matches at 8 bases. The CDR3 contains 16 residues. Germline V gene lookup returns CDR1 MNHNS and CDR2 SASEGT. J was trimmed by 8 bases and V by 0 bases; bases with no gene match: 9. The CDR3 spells CASSEAPSGGSYEQFF. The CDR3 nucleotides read TGTGCCAGCAGTGAAGCACCCAGCGGGGGTAGCTATGAGCAGTTCTTC.

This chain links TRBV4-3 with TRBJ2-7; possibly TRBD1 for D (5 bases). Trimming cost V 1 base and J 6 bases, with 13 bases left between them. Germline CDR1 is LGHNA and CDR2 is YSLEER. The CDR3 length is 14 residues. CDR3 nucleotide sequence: TGCGCCAGCAGCCAAGCTCACGACAGAGGCGAGCAGTACTTC. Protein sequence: CASSQAHDRGEQYF.

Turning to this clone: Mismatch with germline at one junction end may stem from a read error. The CDR3 loop reads CASSRNLNTEAFF. CDR3 nucleotide sequence: TGTGCTAGCAGCCGGAATTTGAACACTGAAGCTTTCTTT. V usage is TRBV7-7 and J usage is TRBJ1-1, with D unclear. CDR1 and CDR2 (germline): SSHAT, FNYEAQ (reference sequence). The CDR3 covers 13 residues.

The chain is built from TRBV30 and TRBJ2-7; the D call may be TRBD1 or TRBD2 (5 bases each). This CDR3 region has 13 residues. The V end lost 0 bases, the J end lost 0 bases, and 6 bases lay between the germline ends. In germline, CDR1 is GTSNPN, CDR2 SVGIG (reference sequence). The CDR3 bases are TGTGCCTGGAGTGTGGGGGACTCCTACGAGCAGTACTTC. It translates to CAWSVGDSYEQYF.

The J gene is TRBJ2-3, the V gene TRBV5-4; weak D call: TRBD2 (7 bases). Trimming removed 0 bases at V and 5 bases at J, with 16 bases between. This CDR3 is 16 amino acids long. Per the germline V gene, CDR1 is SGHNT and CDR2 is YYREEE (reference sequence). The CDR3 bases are TGTGCCAGCAGCTTGGCCGTTGGGGGGGGCGGAGATACGCAGTATTTT. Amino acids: CASSLAVGGGGDTQYF.

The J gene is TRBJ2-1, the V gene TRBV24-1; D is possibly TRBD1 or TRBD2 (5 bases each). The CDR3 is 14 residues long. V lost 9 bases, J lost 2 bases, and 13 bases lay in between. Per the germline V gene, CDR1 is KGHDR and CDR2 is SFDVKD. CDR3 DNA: TGTGCCACCGACCCCGGGGCCCCCTACAATGAGCAGTTCTTC. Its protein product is CATDPGAPYNEQFF.

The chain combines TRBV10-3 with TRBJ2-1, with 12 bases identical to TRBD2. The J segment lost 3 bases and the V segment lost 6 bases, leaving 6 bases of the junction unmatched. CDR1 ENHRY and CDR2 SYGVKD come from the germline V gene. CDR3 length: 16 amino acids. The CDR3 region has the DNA TGTGCCATCAGAAAGACTAGCGGGGGCTACTACAATGAGCAGTTCTTC. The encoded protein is CAIRKTSGGYYNEQFF.

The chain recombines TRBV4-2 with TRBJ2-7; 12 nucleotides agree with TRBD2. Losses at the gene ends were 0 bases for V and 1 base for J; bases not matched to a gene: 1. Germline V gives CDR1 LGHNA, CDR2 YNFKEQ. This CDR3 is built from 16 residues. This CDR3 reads CASSQELAGGSYEQYF. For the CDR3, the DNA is TGTGCCAGCAGCCAAGAACTAGCGGGGGGATCCTACGAGCAGTACTTC.

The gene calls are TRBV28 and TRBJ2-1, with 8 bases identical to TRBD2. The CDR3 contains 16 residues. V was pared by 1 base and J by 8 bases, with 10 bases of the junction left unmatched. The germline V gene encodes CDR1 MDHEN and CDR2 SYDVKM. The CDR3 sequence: CASSLSSGGIDYEQFF. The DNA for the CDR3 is TGTGCCAGCAGTTTATCGTCGGGGGGGATAGACTATGAGCAGTTCTTC.

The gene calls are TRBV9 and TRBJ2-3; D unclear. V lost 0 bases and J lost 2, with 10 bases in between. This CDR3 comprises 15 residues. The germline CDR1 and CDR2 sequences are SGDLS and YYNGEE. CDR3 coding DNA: TGTGCCAGCAGCGTAGGAGTCTTAACCACAGATACGCAGTATTTT. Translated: CASSVGVLTTDTQYF.

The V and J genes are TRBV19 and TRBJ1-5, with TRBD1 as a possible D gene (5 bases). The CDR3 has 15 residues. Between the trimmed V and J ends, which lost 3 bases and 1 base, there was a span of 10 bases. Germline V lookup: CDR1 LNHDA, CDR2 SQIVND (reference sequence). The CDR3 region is CASSIGGVSNQPQHF. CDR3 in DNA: TGTGCCAGTAGTATCGGGGGGGTCAGCAATCAGCCCCAGCATTTT.

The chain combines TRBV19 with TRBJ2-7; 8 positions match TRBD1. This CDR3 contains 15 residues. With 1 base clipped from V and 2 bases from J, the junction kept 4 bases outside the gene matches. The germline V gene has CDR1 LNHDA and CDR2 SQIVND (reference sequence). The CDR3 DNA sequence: TGTGCCAGTAGTATAGGGGGACAGGCCACCTACGAGCAGTACTTC. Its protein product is CASSIGGQATYEQYF.

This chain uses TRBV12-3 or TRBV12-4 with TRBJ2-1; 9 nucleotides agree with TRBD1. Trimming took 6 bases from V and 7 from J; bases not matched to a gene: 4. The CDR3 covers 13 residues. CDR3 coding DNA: TGTGCCAGCAGCCTGACAGGGGGTAATGAGCAGTTCTTC. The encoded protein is CASSLTGGNEQFF.